The text below deals with one T cell receptor (beta chain). Its cognate antigen is unknown. Regarding the study as a whole: The larger-cohort validation was restricted to a single TCR beta V-J rearrangement rather than whole repertoires. The TCR gene usage of tumor memory CD4+ T cells clustered together with blood and lymph node memory CD4+ cells and with lymph node naive CD4+ cells.

This CDR3 has 16 amino acids. The ends were cut back, 6 bases at V and 4 bases at J, with 21 bases in the middle. Germline V gives CDR1 SGHTA, CDR2 FQGNSA. Naive CD4+ cells had CD25+ Tregs removed. Semi-nested PCR with Nested Universal Primer A followed constant-region reverse priming of full-length variable regions. TCRdb processed the 5' RACE reads anew with MiXCR; each CDR3 protein has one entry. The repertoire consists of 45,000 to 55,000 distinct CDR3 sequences, with approximately 23% occurring once and the leading ten covering approximately 3.4%. The sequencing sample was made of tumor-infiltrating naive CD4+ T cells sorted from the breast tumor. Subset given: naive CD4+ T cells, CD4+CD45RA+CD25-. This TCR derives from a female donor with breast cancer. This sequence joins TRBV7-2 and TRBJ2-5; D possibly matches TRBD1 or TRBD2 (6 bases each). This CDR3 reads CASRNEGGPLVETQYF. CDR3 DNA: TGTGCCAGCAGAAACGAGGGGGGACCTTTGGTAGAGACCCAGTACTTC.